The 2 T cell receptor beta chains listed next were all sequenced from one sample in a study of regulatory T cells in long-lasting Graves disease. The time point here: newly diagnosed GD, antithyroid drugs for less than 3 months. PBMC RNA served as the TCR library source. Sequencing libraries for TCR beta were prepared with iRepertoire HTBI primers and Arm-PCR of CDR3 regions. A single record per CDR3 protein comes from TCRdb applying MiXCR to the multiplex PCR reads. The sample has hundreds of thousands of distinct CDR3 sequences, 15% to 20% seen once. These data were also reused for a study on T cells in Graves' hyperthyroidism and ophthalmopathy.

The sequencing used peripheral blood mononuclear cells (PBMCs), collected at new diagnosis, from a patient treated with antithyroid drugs. The origin of the receptors is a woman in her 30s with Graves disease.

This clonotype was seen a few times. The V gene is TRBV20-1, the J gene TRBJ2-7, with 7 bases that match TRBD2. Germline CDR1 DFQATT, CDR2 SNEGSKA (reference sequence). V lost 3 bases and J lost 1; bases outside the gene matches: 12. This CDR3 contains 16 residues. Written as DNA, the CDR3 is TGCAGTGCTAGGGGTTTTTCTGCGCGGGAGTCCTACGAGCAGTACTTC. It yields the protein CSARGFSARESYEQYF.

This clonotype has a count of ten or more. The rearrangement uses TRBV20-1 and TRBJ2-2; 10 nucleotides align to TRBD2. Per germline, CDR1 DFQATT and CDR2 SNEGSKA (reference sequence). The CDR3 runs to 15 residues. The junction had 0 bases not matched to a gene; V was cut back by 1 base and J by 1 base. CDR3 amino acids: CSARASGRNTGELFF. DNA of the CDR3: TGCAGTGCTAGAGCTAGCGGGAGGAACACCGGGGAGCTGTTTTTT.